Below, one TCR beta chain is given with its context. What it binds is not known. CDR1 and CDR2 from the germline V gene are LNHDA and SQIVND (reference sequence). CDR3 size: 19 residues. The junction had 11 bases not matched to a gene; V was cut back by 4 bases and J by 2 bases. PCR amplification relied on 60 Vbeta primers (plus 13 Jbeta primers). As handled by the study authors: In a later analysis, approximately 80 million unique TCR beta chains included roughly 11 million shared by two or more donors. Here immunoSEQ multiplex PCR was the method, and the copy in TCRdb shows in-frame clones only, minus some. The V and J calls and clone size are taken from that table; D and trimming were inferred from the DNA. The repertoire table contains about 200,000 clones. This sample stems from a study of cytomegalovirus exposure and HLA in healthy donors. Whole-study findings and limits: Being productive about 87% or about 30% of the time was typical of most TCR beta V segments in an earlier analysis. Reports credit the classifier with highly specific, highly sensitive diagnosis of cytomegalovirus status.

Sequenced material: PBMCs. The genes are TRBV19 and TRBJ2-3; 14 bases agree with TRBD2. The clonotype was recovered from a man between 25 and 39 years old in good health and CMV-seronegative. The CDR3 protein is CASSRRSRLAGGYTDTQYF. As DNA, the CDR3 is TGTGCCAGTAGTAGGAGGTCACGACTAGCGGGAGGGTACACAGATACGCAGTATTTT.